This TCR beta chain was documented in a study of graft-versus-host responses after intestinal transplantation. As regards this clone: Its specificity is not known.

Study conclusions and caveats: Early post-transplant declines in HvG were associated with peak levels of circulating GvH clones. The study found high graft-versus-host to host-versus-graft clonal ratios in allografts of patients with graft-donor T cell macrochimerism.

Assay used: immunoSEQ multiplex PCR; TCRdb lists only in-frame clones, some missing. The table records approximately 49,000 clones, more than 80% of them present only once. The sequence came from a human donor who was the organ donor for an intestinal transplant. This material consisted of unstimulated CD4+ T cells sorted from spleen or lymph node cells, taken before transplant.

Here the CDR3 reads CASSLGLAQETQYF. As DNA, the CDR3 is TGTGCCAGCAGCTTGGGACTAGCGCAAGAGACCCAGTACTTC. V is TRBV7-2 and J is TRBJ2-5; 10 nucleotides line up with TRBD2. Looked up from germline, CDR1 is SGHTA and CDR2 is FQGNSA. The V gene end was trimmed by 3 bases and the J gene end by 2 bases; junction bases not matched to a gene: 0. CDR3 length: 14 amino acids. Drawing the rest from reference TRBV7-2 and TRBJ2-5, the complete variable domain is GAGVSQSPSNKVTEKGKDVELRCDPISGHTALYWYRQSLGQGLEFLIYFQGNSAPDKSGLPSDRFSAERTGGSVSTLTIQRTQQEDSAVYLCASSLGLAQETQYFGPGTRLLVL.